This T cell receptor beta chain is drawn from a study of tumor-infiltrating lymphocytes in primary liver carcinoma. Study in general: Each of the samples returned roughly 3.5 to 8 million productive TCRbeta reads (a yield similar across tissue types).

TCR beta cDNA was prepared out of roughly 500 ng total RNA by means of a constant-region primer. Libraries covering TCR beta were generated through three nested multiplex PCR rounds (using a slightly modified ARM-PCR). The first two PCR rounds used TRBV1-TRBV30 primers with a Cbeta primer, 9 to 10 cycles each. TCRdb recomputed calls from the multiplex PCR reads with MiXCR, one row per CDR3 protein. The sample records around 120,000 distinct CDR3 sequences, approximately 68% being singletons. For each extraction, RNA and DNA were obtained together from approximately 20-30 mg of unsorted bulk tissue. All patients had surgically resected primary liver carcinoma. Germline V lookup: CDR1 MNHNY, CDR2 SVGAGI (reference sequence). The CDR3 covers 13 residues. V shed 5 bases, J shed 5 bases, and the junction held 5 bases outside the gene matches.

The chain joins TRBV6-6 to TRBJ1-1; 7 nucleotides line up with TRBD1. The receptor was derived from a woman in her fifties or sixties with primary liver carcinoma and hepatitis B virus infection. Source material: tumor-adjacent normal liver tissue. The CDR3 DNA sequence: TGTGCCAGCAGTCCGGCAGGGGGAACTGAAGCTTTCTTT. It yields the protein CASSPAGGTEAFF.